The rows below give T cell receptor beta chains drawn from one sample of a study of T cells in Graves' hyperthyroidism and ophthalmopathy. MiXCR, run by TCRdb on the multiplex PCR reads, gives a single entry per CDR3 protein. The sample carries about half a million distinct CDR3 sequences, 15% to 20% recorded once. The source material was blood. These receptor sequences come from a man aged 35 to 55 with Graves' ophthalmopathy. Both conserved end residues are part of each CDR3. Each record gives: J gene, clone size, V gene, CDR3 protein. The size field is filled for only some rows; it gives once, few, many or a size class.

TRBJ2-3 | many | TRBV11-2 | CASSHPLAGRGTDTQYF
TRBJ2-5 | many | TRBV2 | CASSAMRDRGLKTQYF
TRBJ2-3 | few | TRBV28 | CASSPDRQVLDTQYF
TRBJ2-3 | . | TRBV19 | CASSIRGGGGADTQYF
TRBJ1-4 | many | TRBV30 | CAWRDSLNEKLFF
TRBJ2-1 | few | TRBV5-4 | CASSLPRGYNEQFF
TRBJ2-7 | few | TRBV3-1 | CASSQGTLHYEQYF
TRBJ2-7 | many | TRBV7-6 | CASSKRGRPYEQYF
TRBJ2-7 | many | TRBV5-1 | CASSRQGRSSYEQYF
TRBJ2-7 | . | TRBV5-1 | CASSSGTSTLEQYF
TRBJ2-7 | . | TRBV7-9 | CASSTGQSYEQYF
TRBJ1-2 | few | TRBV6-2/TRBV6-3 | CASSKGSYGYTF
TRBJ1-1 | many | TRBV30 | CAWSVPFRAWTEAFF
TRBJ2-2 | . | TRBV7-3 | CASSLYSLASRGGELFF